The 10 T cell receptor beta chains reported below all come from one sample, sequenced in a study of PD-L1 blockade in urothelial cancer. As to time point: peripheral blood 6 weeks after treatment start. Produced via immunoSEQ multiplex PCR; TCRdb's table is partial and in-frame only. The sample consists of roughly 50,000 clones, roughly 80% of them appearing once. Material: PBMCs, obtained around atezolizumab (anti-PD-L1) treatment. The origin of the receptors is a man in his sixties or seventies with urothelial cancer.

The chain uses TRBV6-1 and TRBJ2-5; 7 nucleotides line up with TRBD1. Trimming cost V 4 bases and J 5 bases; bases outside gene matches: 4. The CDR3 contains 13 residues. Germline lookup yields CDR1 MNHNS and CDR2 SASEGT. This CDR3 reads CASSARGLETQYF. The CDR3 coding sequence is TGTGCCAGCAGTGCCAGGGGGTTGGAGACCCAGTACTTC.

This clone was seen only once. V is TRBV28 and J is TRBJ2-7; a possible D gene is TRBD2 (6 bases). Germline V gives CDR1 MDHEN, CDR2 SYDVKM. The CDR3 consists of 16 residues. V gave up 3 bases and J gave up 3 bases, with 18 bases separating them. The CDR3 reads CASSFPDSWRDYEQYF. CDR3 DNA sequence: TGTGCCAGCAGTTTTCCAGACAGTTGGAGGGACTACGAGCAGTACTTC.

This chain links TRBV4-1 with TRBJ2-7, with 8 bases fitting TRBD1. Germline CDR1 MGHRA, CDR2 YSYEKL. The CDR3 extends over 14 amino acids. V shed 4 bases, J shed 3 bases, and the junction held 5 bases outside the gene matches. The DNA of the CDR3 is TGCGCCAGCAGCCCTGGACAGGGTATCTACGAGCAGTACTTC. As protein: CASSPGQGIYEQYF.

The chain is built from TRBV19 and TRBJ1-2, with D hard to call. Germline values: CDR1 LNHDA, CDR2 SQIVND (reference sequence). V lost 0 bases and J 5 bases, leaving 7 bases between the germline ends. The CDR3 sequence is 13 residues long. CDR3 protein: CASSIEAEYGYTF. In DNA, the CDR3 is TGTGCCAGTAGTATAGAGGCGGAGTATGGCTACACCTTC.

The chain has TRBV7-9 and TRBJ2-1; TRBD2 matches 8 bases. This CDR3 has 15 amino acids. The V gene's germline CDR1 is SEHNR and CDR2 FQNEAQ (reference sequence). With 3 bases clipped from V and 6 bases from J, the junction kept 7 bases outside the gene matches. In DNA form, the CDR3 reads TGTGCCAGCAGCTTGACTAGCGAGTACACCAATGAGCAGTTCTTC. It yields the protein CASSLTSEYTNEQFF.

The sample holds a few counts of this clone. The genes are TRBV19 and TRBJ1-5; D is perhaps TRBD1 (6 bases). V gave up 7 bases and J gave up 4 bases, with 23 bases separating them. This CDR3 is 17 amino acids long. The germline V gene has CDR1 LNHDA and CDR2 SQIVND (reference sequence). The CDR3 sequence: CASTPGWGLAGNQPQHF. The CDR3 DNA reads TGTGCCAGTACCCCAGGATGGGGGCTCGCCGGGAATCAGCCCCAGCATTTT. Complete variable domain (other parts from reference TRBV19 and TRBJ1-5): DGGITQSPKYLFRKEGQNVTLSCEQNLNHDAMYWYRQDPGQGLRLIYYSQIVNDFQKGDIAEGYSVSREKKESFPLTVTSAQKNPTAFYLCASTPGWGLAGNQPQHFGDGTRLSIL.

The chain is built from TRBV19 and TRBJ2-1, with D perhaps matching TRBD2 (6 bases). V lost 7 bases, J lost 8 bases, and 21 bases lay in between. The CDR3 sequence is 15 residues long. Per the germline V gene, CDR1 is LNHDA and CDR2 is SQIVND (reference sequence). The CDR3 spells CASTVGGTRGYEQFF. CDR3 nucleotides: TGTGCCAGTACCGTAGGAGGGACGCGAGGGTATGAGCAGTTCTTC.

CDR3 sequence reads: CASSLAPGQVTYEQYF. The CDR3 bases are TGCGCCAGCAGCTTGGCTCCGGGACAGGTCACCTACGAGCAGTACTTC. The chain recombines TRBV5-1 with TRBJ2-7; TRBD1 agrees at 8 bases. Trimming cost V 0 bases and J 2 bases; bases outside gene matches: 7. The CDR3 is 16 residues long. Germline V lookup: CDR1 SGHRS, CDR2 YFSETQ.

The chain carries TRBV7-3 and TRBJ2-7, with 13 bases lining up with TRBD2. Germline-derived CDR1 and CDR2 are SGHTA and FQGTGA. The CDR3 sequence is 15 residues long. J gave up 5 bases and V 5 bases, and 6 bases lay outside the gene matches. The CDR3 protein is CASSPGLAGVDEQYF. The CDR3 DNA reads TGTGCCAGCAGCCCTGGACTAGCGGGAGTGGACGAGCAGTACTTC.

The CDR3: CAWSTGSRSPLHF. The DNA for the CDR3 is TGTGCCTGGAGTACGGGGTCTCGGTCACCCCTCCACTTT. The chain uses TRBV30 and TRBJ1-6; D unclear. V lost 2 bases and J lost 10, with 12 bases in between. The CDR3 extends over 13 amino acids. CDR1 GTSNPN and CDR2 SVGIG come from the germline V gene (reference sequence).